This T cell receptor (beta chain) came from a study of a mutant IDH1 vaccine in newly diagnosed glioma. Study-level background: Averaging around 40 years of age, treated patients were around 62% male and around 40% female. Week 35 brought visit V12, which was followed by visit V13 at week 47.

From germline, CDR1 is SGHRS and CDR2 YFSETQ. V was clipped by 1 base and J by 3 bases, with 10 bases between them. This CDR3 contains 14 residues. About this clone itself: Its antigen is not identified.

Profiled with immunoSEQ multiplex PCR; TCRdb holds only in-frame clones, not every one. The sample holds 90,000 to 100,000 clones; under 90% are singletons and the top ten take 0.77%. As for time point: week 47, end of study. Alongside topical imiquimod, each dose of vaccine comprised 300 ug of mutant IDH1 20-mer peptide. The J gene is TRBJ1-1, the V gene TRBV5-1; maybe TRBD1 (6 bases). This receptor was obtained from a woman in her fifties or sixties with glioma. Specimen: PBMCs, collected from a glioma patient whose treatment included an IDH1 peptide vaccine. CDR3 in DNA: TGCGCCAGCAGCTTGCAGGGGCGGGACACTGAAGCTTTCTTT. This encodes CASSLQGRDTEAFF.